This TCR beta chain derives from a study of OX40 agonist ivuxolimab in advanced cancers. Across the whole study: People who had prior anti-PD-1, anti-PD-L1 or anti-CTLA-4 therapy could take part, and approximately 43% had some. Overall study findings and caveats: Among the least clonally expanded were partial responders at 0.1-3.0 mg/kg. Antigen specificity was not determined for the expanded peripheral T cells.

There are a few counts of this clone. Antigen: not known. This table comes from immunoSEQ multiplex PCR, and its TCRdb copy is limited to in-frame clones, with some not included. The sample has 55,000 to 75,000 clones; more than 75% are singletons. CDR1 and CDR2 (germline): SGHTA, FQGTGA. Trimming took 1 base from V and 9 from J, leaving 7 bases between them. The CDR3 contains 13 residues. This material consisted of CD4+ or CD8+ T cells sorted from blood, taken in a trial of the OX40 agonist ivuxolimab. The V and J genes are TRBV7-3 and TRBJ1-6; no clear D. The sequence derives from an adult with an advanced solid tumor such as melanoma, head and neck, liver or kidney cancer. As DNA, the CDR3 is TGTGCCAGCAGCTTAAGTTCCGCTTCACCCCTCCACTTT. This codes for CASSLSSASPLHF.